The 12 T cell receptor beta chains presented below share a single source sample, sequenced in a study of radiotherapy plus CTLA-4 blockade in lung cancer. Clones were read by immunoSEQ multiplex PCR, and TCRdb kept only the in-frame ones, dropping some. The sample shows about 73,000 clones, 80% to 90% of them seen only once. This specimen was peripheral blood, taken from a patient treated with radiotherapy plus ipilimumab. The source is a human donor with non-small cell lung cancer that progressed on radiotherapy plus ipilimumab.

The table lists this clone with a few counts. The same CDR3 is also encoded by other DNA sequences in this sample. The chain links TRBV6-1 to TRBJ2-7, with D unresolved. Trimming stripped 5 bases from V and 5 bases from J, with 7 bases between. CDR1 is MNHNS and CDR2 is SASEGT in the germline V gene. The CDR3 runs to 11 residues. The CDR3 spells CASSYPHEQYF. The CDR3 DNA reads TGTGCCAGCAGTTACCCACACGAGCAGTACTTC.

The rearrangement joins TRBV5-1 to TRBJ2-1; TRBD2 matches 9 bases. The CDR3 length is 15 residues. CDR1 is SGHRS and CDR2 is YFSETQ in the germline V gene. V shed 6 bases and J 0 bases; nucleotides not matched to a gene: 4. This chain's CDR3 is CASTSSGGSYNEQFF. Written as DNA, the CDR3 is TGCGCCAGCACCAGTAGCGGGGGCTCCTACAATGAGCAGTTCTTC.

This chain links TRBV27 with TRBJ2-1; D is possibly TRBD2 (6 bases). V was clipped by 3 bases and J by 1 base, with 16 bases between them. CDR1 is MNHEY, CDR2 SMNVEV, per germline (reference sequence). The CDR3 extends over 17 amino acids. CDR3 in DNA: TGTGCCAGCAGTTTGATAGGAGGGTCAGAATCCTACAATGAGCAGTTCTTC. This sequence encodes CASSLIGGSESYNEQFF.

The chain carries TRBV11-2 and TRBJ1-1; the D is unclear. CDR3 length equals 14 residues. Germline lookup yields CDR1 SGHAT and CDR2 FQNNGV. The V gene lost 6 bases and the J gene lost 6 bases, with 17 bases spanning the gap. CDR3 residues: CASSSEGLGAEAFF. The CDR3 DNA is TGTGCCAGCAGTTCGGAGGGCCTCGGGGCTGAAGCTTTCTTT.

The V gene is TRBV6-1, the J gene TRBJ1-5; TRBD1 might be the D (6 bases). The V end lost 0 bases, the J end lost 1 base, and 13 bases lay between the germline ends. The germline gives CDR1 MNHNS, CDR2 SASEGT. The CDR3 totals 17 residues. The CDR3: CASSEALRGPSNQPQHF. The CDR3 coding sequence is TGTGCCAGCAGTGAAGCGCTTCGGGGGCCGAGCAATCAGCCCCAGCATTTT.

The sample holds one count of this clone. V is TRBV14 and J is TRBJ2-1, with 12 bases lining up with TRBD2. The V gene's germline CDR1 is SGHDN and CDR2 FVKESK. After removal of 2 bases from V and 9 bases from J, the junction contained 5 bases not matched to a gene. The CDR3 sequence is 15 residues long. CDR3 residues: CASSQMPSGRGEQFF. The CDR3, as DNA: TGTGCCAGCAGCCAAATGCCTAGCGGGAGGGGTGAGCAGTTCTTC. Based on the CDR3 plus reference TRBV14 and TRBJ2-1, the full variable domain is EAGVTQFPSHSVIEKGQTVTLRCDPISGHDNLYWYRRVMGKEIKFLLHFVKESKQDESGMPNNRFLAERTGGTYSTLKVQPAELEDSGVYFCASSQMPSGRGEQFFGPGTRLTVL.

V usage is TRBV28 and J usage is TRBJ2-7; possibly TRBD1 or TRBD2 for D (6 bases each). The ends were cut back, 2 bases at V and 4 bases at J, with 9 bases in the middle. This CDR3 contains 13 residues. Germline values: CDR1 MDHEN, CDR2 SYDVKM. CDR3 residues: CASSLPGAYEQYF. CDR3 nucleotides: TGTGCCAGCAGTTTACCGGGGGCTTACGAGCAGTACTTC.

The J gene is TRBJ2-7, the V gene TRBV28, with TRBD2 identical over 8 bases. Trimming cost V 7 bases and J 7 bases; bases outside gene matches: 9. This CDR3 is 13 amino acids long. The germline V gene encodes CDR1 MDHEN and CDR2 SYDVKM. CDR3 loop: CASTAGGRWEQYF. Here the CDR3 DNA reads TGTGCCAGCACCGCGGGGGGCCGGTGGGAGCAGTACTTC.

The CDR3 loop reads CASSQEISGGTDTQYF. In DNA form, the CDR3 reads TGTGCCAGCAGCCAAGAAATTAGCGGGGGCACAGATACGCAGTATTTT. V and J are TRBV4-2 and TRBJ2-3; 8 nucleotides agree with TRBD2. Germline trimming cut 0 bases from V and 1 base from J; bases unmatched to any gene: 3. This CDR3 has 16 amino acids. Per the germline V gene, CDR1 is LGHNA and CDR2 is YNFKEQ.

The chain has TRBV12-5 and TRBJ2-3; 10 nucleotides match TRBD2. Germline V gene sequence: CDR1 LGHNT, CDR2 FRNRAP. V lost 5 bases and J lost 7; bases outside the gene matches: 6. The CDR3 extends over 14 amino acids. Here the CDR3 reads CASGDETSGYTQYF. CDR3 nucleotides: TGTGCTAGTGGTGACGAGACTAGCGGGTATACGCAGTATTTT. Drawing the rest from reference TRBV12-5 and TRBJ2-3, the complete variable domain is DARVTQTPRHKVTEMGQEVTMRCQPILGHNTVFWYRQTMMQGLELLAYFRNRAPLDDSGMPKDRFSAEMPDATLATLKIQPSEPRDSAVYFCASGDETSGYTQYFGPGTRLTVL.

The chain is built from TRBV5-1 and TRBJ2-2; D unclear. The CDR3 totals 12 residues. CDR1 and CDR2 from the germline V gene are SGHRS and YFSETQ. The V end was cut by 2 bases, the J end by 4 bases, with 3 bases between. This chain's CDR3 is CASSFSTGELFF. The CDR3 nucleotides are TGCGCCAGCAGCTTTTCCACCGGGGAGCTGTTTTTT.

This chain uses TRBV2 with TRBJ1-5, with TRBD1 matching 9 bases. In germline, CDR1 is SNHLY, CDR2 FYNNEI. Losses at the gene ends were 7 bases for V and 5 bases for J; bases not matched to a gene: 6. CDR3 length equals 14 residues. The CDR3 sequence: CASKDRGGYQPQHF. For the CDR3, the DNA is TGTGCCAGCAAGGACAGGGGCGGCTATCAGCCCCAGCATTTT.